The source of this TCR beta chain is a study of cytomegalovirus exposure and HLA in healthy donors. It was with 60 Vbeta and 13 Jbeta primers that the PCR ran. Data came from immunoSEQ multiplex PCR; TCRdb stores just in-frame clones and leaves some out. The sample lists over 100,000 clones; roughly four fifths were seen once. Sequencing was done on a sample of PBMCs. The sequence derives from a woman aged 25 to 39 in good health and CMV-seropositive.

The CDR3 loop is CASSQHQGATSPLHF. In DNA, the CDR3 is TGCGCCAGCAGCCAGCACCAAGGGGCTACCTCACCCCTCCACTTT. The chain joins TRBV4-1 to TRBJ1-6; TRBD1 might be the D (5 bases). CDR3 size: 15 residues. CDR1 and CDR2 (germline): MGHRA, YSYEKL. The V end lost 3 bases, the J end lost 10 bases, and 16 bases lay between the germline ends.